The 21 T cell receptor beta chains listed next were all sequenced from one sample in a study of T cells in localized non-small cell lung cancer. Clones were read by immunoSEQ multiplex PCR, and TCRdb kept only the in-frame ones, dropping some. The table includes around 41,000 clones, around 86% detected once. The specimen was peripheral blood, collected before any cancer treatment. The origin of the receptors is a woman aged 18 to 49 with stage III lung adenocarcinoma.

The chain is built from TRBV7-2 and TRBJ2-4; 9 bases agree with TRBD1. The germline CDR1 and CDR2 sequences are SGHTA and FQGNSA. This CDR3 spans 15 amino acids. After removal of 5 bases from V and 5 bases from J, the junction contained 7 bases not matched to a gene. The CDR3 region is CASSLTGGRQNIQYF. The CDR3 bases are TGTGCCAGCAGCCTGACAGGGGGGCGACAAAACATTCAGTACTTC.

This chain uses TRBV30 with TRBJ2-3; D is undetermined. The V gene lost 1 base and the J gene lost 2 bases, with 10 bases spanning the gap. This CDR3 spans 14 amino acids. CDR1 and CDR2 (germline): GTSNPN, SVGIG (reference sequence). The CDR3 coding sequence is TGTGCCTGGAGTGCGCCCTTGGCCACAGATACGCAGTATTTT. This gives the protein CAWSAPLATDTQYF.

The CDR3 sequence: CASSHRTVNDEQFF. In DNA form, the CDR3 reads TGCGCCAGCAGCCACCGGACAGTCAACGATGAGCAGTTCTTC. This chain links TRBV4-1 with TRBJ2-1; TRBD1 is a possible D gene (6 bases). This CDR3 comprises 14 residues. Deletions cut 3 bases from V and 8 bases from J, with 14 bases between. In germline, CDR1 is MGHRA, CDR2 YSYEKL.

There are a few counts of this clone. The chain combines TRBV30 with TRBJ2-2; D is possibly TRBD2 (7 bases). This CDR3 contains 16 residues. V lost 0 bases, J lost 2 bases, and 13 bases lay in between. Per germline, CDR1 GTSNPN and CDR2 SVGIG (reference sequence). The chain's CDR3 is CAWSVLGGVNTGELFF. The CDR3 DNA sequence: TGTGCCTGGAGTGTCCTAGGGGGGGTAAACACCGGGGAGCTGTTTTTT. Full variable domain (rest looked up from reference TRBV30 and TRBJ2-2): SQTIHQWPATLVQPVGSPLSLECTVEGTSNPNLYWYRQAAGRGLQLLFYSVGIGQISSEVPQNLSASRPQDRQFILSSKKLLLSDSGFYLCAWSVLGGVNTGELFFGEGSRLTVL.

The rearrangement links TRBV19 to TRBJ1-5, with TRBD1 matching over 9 bases. The germline V gene encodes CDR1 LNHDA and CDR2 SQIVND (reference sequence). J lost 1 base, V lost 6 bases, and 4 bases had no gene match. The CDR3 extends over 15 amino acids. In DNA, the CDR3 is TGTGCCAGTAGGGGGGACAGGGAAAGCAATCAGCCCCAGCATTTT. Translation gives CASRGDRESNQPQHF.

This chain joins TRBV5-6 and TRBJ2-1, with 10 bases identical to TRBD1. J gave up 8 bases and V 4 bases, and 6 bases lay outside the gene matches. The CDR3 consists of 14 residues. Germline lookup yields CDR1 SGHDT and CDR2 YYEEEE. CDR3 nucleotide sequence: TGTGCCAGCAGCACGGACGGGACAGGGGATGAGCAGTTCTTC. Translation gives CASSTDGTGDEQFF.

J is TRBJ2-7 and V is TRBV25-1; no clear D. Between the trimmed V and J ends, which lost 1 base and 1 base, there was a span of 8 bases. CDR3 size: 14 residues. Germline CDR1 MGHDK, CDR2 SYGVNS. The CDR3 reads CASSELDASYEQYF. Written as DNA, the CDR3 is TGTGCCAGCAGTGAATTGGACGCGTCCTACGAGCAGTACTTC.

J is TRBJ2-7 and V is TRBV5-1; D remains ambiguous. The germline V and J ends were trimmed by 3 bases and 6 bases, with 7 bases remaining between them. The CDR3 length is 11 residues. Germline values: CDR1 SGHRS, CDR2 YFSETQ. The CDR3: CASSSTGEQYF. CDR3 nucleotide sequence: TGCGCCAGCAGCTCAACGGGCGAGCAGTACTTC.

The rearrangement links TRBV7-8 to TRBJ2-7; D is possibly TRBD1 or TRBD2 (7 bases each). This CDR3 region has 16 residues. Germline V gene lookup returns CDR1 SGHVS and CDR2 FQNEAQ. Trimming took 4 bases from V and 4 from J, leaving 20 bases between them. The chain's CDR3 is CASSSRREGAFYEQYF. Written as DNA, the CDR3 is TGTGCCAGCAGCTCTAGGAGGGAGGGGGCCTTTTACGAGCAGTACTTC.

This chain uses TRBV19 with TRBJ2-3; the D is unclear. Germline V lookup: CDR1 LNHDA, CDR2 SQIVND (reference sequence). This CDR3 region has 13 residues. V was trimmed by 2 bases and J by 8 bases, leaving 11 bases between them. The CDR3 region is CASSIRLLGTQYF. The CDR3, as DNA: TGTGCCAGTAGTATAAGGCTATTGGGTACGCAGTATTTT.

V is TRBV11-3 and J is TRBJ2-3; D remains unclear. Germline V lookup: CDR1 SGHNT, CDR2 YENEEA. CDR3 size: 14 residues. The V end lost 1 base, the J end lost 5 bases, and 10 bases lay between the germline ends. The CDR3: CASSLGQRVDTQYF. The CDR3 DNA reads as TGTGCCAGCAGCTTAGGGCAGCGTGTAGATACGCAGTATTTT.

The DNA of the CDR3 is TGTGCCAGCTCACCAGGACAGGAGGCAATCTATGGCTACACCTTC. Protein product: CASSPGQEAIYGYTF. This sequence joins TRBV18 and TRBJ1-2, with 7 bases identical to TRBD1. Germline lookup yields CDR1 KGHSH and CDR2 LQKENI. J was trimmed by 4 bases and V by 2 bases; bases with no gene match: 7. The CDR3 has 15 residues.

V and J are TRBV6-1 and TRBJ1-1, with D unclear. Germline V lookup: CDR1 MNHNS, CDR2 SASEGT. This CDR3 is 14 amino acids long. Trimming left V 2 bases short and J 7 bases short, with 14 bases between. Here the CDR3 reads CASSEKVAWVEAFF. In DNA form, the CDR3 reads TGTGCCAGCAGTGAAAAAGTGGCATGGGTTGAAGCTTTCTTT.

V usage is TRBV7-8 and J usage is TRBJ1-2, with D unclear. This CDR3 region has 14 residues. Trimming took 0 bases from V and 13 from J, leaving 18 bases between them. Germline lookup yields CDR1 SGHVS and CDR2 FQNEAQ. The CDR3 nucleotides read TGTGCCAGCAGCTTAGCTTCGCAGGCGTCTGGGGTCACCTTC. Protein: CASSLASQASGVTF. The whole variable domain, filled in from reference TRBV7-8 and TRBJ1-2, reads GAGVSQSPRYKVAKRGQDVALRCDPISGHVSLFWYQQALGQGPEFLTYFQNEAQLDKSGLPSDRFFAERPEGSVSTLKIQRTQQEDSAVYLCASSLASQASGVTFGSGTRLTVV.

This clone was recorded a few times. The chain uses TRBV18 and TRBJ1-2; D remains unclear. CDR1 KGHSH and CDR2 LQKENI come from the germline V gene. V lost 5 bases and J 7 bases, leaving 11 bases between the germline ends. This CDR3 contains 12 residues. The CDR3 is CASSGELRGYTF. The CDR3 DNA is TGTGCCAGCTCAGGGGAGCTCCGTGGCTACACCTTC.

The CDR3: CASRPGGGAPFGTDTQYF. In nucleotides, the CDR3 is TGTGCCAGCAGGCCAGGCGGGGGGGCACCCTTTGGCACAGATACGCAGTATTTT. V usage is TRBV9 and J usage is TRBJ2-3; 9 bases map to TRBD2. Germline V gene lookup returns CDR1 SGDLS and CDR2 YYNGEE. The CDR3 covers 18 residues. Unmatched junction bases numbered 14, after V lost 5 bases and J lost 1 base. Supplemented by reference TRBV9 and TRBJ2-3, the full variable domain reads DSGVTQTPKHLITATGQRVTLRCSPRSGDLSVYWYQQSLDQGLQFLIQYYNGEERAKGNILERFSAQQFPDLHSELNLSSLELGDSALYFCASRPGGGAPFGTDTQYFGPGTRLTVL.

The chain combines TRBV6-6 with TRBJ2-7, with 8 nucleotides matching TRBD2. The CDR3 contains 15 residues. CDR1 is MNHNY, CDR2 SVGAGI, per germline (reference sequence). V was clipped by 6 bases and J by 0 bases; unmatched bases: 7. CDR3 DNA sequence: TGTGCCAGCAGGAGAGAGCGGGGGCCCTCCTACGAGCAGTACTTC. Protein sequence: CASRRERGPSYEQYF.

The chain uses TRBV4-1 and TRBJ1-1; TRBD1 agrees at 11 bases. Looked up from germline, CDR1 is MGHRA and CDR2 is YSYEKL. The CDR3 sequence is 16 residues long. V was pared by 1 base and J by 1 base, with 2 bases of the junction left unmatched. CDR3 coding DNA: TGCGCCAGCAGCCAAGGGACAGGGGGCGCGAACACTGAAGCTTTCTTT. It codes for CASSQGTGGANTEAFF.

The chain has TRBV4-1 and TRBJ1-5; no clear D gene. CDR1 and CDR2 (germline): MGHRA, YSYEKL. The CDR3 is 13 residues long. Trimming stripped 3 bases from V and 5 bases from J, with 8 bases between. CDR3 protein: CASSQEAYQPQHF. In nucleotides, the CDR3 is TGCGCCAGCAGCCAGGAGGCCTATCAGCCCCAGCATTTT.

This rearrangement joins TRBV19 to TRBJ2-5, with 7 bases identical to TRBD1. The CDR3 runs to 15 residues. V lost 5 bases, J lost 1 base, and 7 bases stayed unmatched. Germline lookup yields CDR1 LNHDA and CDR2 SQIVND (reference sequence). The CDR3 spells CASSLLGQPQETQYF. The CDR3 DNA follows: TGTGCCAGTAGTCTCCTGGGACAGCCCCAAGAGACCCAGTACTTC.

The chain couples TRBV30 to TRBJ2-1; no firm D call. V lost 0 bases and J lost 7, with 4 bases in between. Germline V gene data show CDR1 as GTSNPN and CDR2 as SVGIG (reference sequence). The CDR3 sequence is 11 residues long. In nucleotides, the CDR3 is TGTGCCTGGAGTGTAAGTAATGAGCAGTTCTTC. Amino acids: CAWSVSNEQFF.